The clone carrying this T cell receptor (beta chain) appeared once. The data derive from a study of blood T cell repertoires in COVID-19. About the study: Sample material is recorded as cDNA or gDNA derived from T cells, B-cell-depleted T cells, or PBMCs.

Deletions cut 7 bases from V and 3 bases from J, with 16 bases between. CDR1 and CDR2 (germline): WSHSY, SAAADI. The CDR3 totals 15 residues. Sequencing used immunoSEQ multiplex PCR; TCRdb keeps in-frame clones, though not all of them. The sample holds 180,000 or so clones; approximately 80% are singletons and the top ten take 9.5% to 11%. This sequence originates from a woman aged 40-49 years with COVID-19, enrolled during active disease. The rearrangement links TRBV10-2 to TRBJ2-1, with a possible D match to TRBD2 (5 bases). Specimen: peripheral blood. This chain's CDR3 is CASTLTGISYNEQFF. The CDR3 bases are TGCGCCAGCACCCTTACCGGGATCAGCTACAATGAGCAGTTCTTC.